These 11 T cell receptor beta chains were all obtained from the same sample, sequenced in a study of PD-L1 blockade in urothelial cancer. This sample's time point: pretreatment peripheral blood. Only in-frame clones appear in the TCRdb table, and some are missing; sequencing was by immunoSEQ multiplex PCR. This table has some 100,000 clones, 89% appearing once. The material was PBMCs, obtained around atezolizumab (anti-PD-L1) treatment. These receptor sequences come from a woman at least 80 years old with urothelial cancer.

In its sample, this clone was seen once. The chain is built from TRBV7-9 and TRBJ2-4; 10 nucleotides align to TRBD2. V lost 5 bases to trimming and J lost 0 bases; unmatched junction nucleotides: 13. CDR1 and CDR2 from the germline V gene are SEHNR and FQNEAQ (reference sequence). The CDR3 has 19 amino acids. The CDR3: CASSRVAGGFRLAKNIQYF. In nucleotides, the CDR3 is TGTGCCAGCAGCCGAGTAGCGGGAGGCTTTCGACTAGCCAAAAACATTCAGTACTTC.

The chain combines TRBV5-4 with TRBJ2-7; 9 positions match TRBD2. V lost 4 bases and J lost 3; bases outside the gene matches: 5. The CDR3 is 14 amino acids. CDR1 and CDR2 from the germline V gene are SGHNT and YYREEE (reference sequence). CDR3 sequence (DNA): TGTGCCAGCAGCCCCGGGACTAGCAGCTACGAGCAGTACTTC. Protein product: CASSPGTSSYEQYF.

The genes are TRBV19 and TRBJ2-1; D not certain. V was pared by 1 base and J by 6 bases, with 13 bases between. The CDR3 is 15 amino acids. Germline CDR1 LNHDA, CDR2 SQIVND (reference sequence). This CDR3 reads CASSIAHRAGNEQFF. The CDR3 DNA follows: TGTGCCAGTAGTATAGCTCACAGAGCCGGCAATGAGCAGTTCTTC.

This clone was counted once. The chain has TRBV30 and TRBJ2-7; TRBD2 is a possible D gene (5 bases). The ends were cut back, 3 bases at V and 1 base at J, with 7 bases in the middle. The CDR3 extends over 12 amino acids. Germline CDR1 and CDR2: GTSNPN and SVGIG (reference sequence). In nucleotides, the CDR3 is TGTGCCTGGAGGGGAGTTTCCTACGAGCAGTACTTC. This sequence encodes CAWRGVSYEQYF. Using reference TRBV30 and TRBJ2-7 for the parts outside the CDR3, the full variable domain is SQTIHQWPATLVQPVGSPLSLECTVEGTSNPNLYWYRQAAGRGLQLLFYSVGIGQISSEVPQNLSASRPQDRQFILSSKKLLLSDSGFYLCAWRGVSYEQYFGPGTRLTVT.

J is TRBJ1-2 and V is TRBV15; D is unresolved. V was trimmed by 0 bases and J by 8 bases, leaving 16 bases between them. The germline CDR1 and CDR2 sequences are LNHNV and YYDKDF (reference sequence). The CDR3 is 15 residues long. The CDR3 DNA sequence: TGTGCCACCAGCAGAGAAGTAGTAGATACTATGGGCTACACCTTC. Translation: CATSREVVDTMGYTF.

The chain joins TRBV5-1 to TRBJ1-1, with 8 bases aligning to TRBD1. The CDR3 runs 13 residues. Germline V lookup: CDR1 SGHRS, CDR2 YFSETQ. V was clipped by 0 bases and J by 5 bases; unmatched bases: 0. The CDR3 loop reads CASSLDRGTEAFF. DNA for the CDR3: TGCGCCAGCAGCTTGGACAGGGGGACTGAAGCTTTCTTT.

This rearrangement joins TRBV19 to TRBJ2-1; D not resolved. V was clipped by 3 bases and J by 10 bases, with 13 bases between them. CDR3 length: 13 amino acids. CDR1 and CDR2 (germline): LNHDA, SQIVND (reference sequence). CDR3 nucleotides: TGTGCCAGTAGTATTGACTTTCTTACGGAGCAGTTCTTC. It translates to CASSIDFLTEQFF.

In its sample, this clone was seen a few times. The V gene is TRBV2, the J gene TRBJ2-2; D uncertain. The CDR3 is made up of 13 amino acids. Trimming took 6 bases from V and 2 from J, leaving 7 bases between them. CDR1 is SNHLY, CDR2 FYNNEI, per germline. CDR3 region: CASSYLNTGELFF. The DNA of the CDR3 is TGTGCCAGCAGCTATCTAAACACCGGGGAGCTGTTTTTT.

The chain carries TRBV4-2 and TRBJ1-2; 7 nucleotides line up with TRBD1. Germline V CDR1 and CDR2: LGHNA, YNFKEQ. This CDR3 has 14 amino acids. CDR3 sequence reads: CAAGQPGQRYGYTF. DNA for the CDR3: TGTGCGGCGGGACAACCGGGACAGCGCTATGGCTACACCTTC.

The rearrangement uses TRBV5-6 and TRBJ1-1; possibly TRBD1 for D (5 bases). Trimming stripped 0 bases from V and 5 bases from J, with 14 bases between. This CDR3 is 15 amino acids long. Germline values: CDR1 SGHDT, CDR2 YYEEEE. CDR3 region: CASSLGRAGGTEAFF. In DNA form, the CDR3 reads TGTGCCAGCAGCTTGGGCAGGGCGGGAGGGACTGAAGCTTTCTTT.

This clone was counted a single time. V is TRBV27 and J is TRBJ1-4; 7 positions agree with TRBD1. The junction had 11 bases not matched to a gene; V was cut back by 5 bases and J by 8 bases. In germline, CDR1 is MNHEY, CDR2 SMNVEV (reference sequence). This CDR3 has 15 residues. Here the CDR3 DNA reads TGTGCCAGCAGTCCCCGACAGGGTCTAGTAGAAAAACTGTTTTTT. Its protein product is CASSPRQGLVEKLFF.